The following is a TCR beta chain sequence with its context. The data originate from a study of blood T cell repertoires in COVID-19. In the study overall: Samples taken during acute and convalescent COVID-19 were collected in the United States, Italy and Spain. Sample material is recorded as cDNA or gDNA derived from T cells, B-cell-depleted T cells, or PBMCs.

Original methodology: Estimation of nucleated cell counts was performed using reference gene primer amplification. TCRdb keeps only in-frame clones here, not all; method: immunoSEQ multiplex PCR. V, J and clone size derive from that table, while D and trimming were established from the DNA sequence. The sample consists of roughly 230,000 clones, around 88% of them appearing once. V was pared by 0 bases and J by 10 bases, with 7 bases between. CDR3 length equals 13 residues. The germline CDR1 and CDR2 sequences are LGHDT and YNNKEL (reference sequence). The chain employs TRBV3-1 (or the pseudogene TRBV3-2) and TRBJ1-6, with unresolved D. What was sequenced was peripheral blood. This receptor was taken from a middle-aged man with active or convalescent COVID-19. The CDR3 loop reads CASSQEERSPLHF. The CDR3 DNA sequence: TGTGCCAGCAGCCAAGAGGAGCGGTCACCCCTCCACTTT.